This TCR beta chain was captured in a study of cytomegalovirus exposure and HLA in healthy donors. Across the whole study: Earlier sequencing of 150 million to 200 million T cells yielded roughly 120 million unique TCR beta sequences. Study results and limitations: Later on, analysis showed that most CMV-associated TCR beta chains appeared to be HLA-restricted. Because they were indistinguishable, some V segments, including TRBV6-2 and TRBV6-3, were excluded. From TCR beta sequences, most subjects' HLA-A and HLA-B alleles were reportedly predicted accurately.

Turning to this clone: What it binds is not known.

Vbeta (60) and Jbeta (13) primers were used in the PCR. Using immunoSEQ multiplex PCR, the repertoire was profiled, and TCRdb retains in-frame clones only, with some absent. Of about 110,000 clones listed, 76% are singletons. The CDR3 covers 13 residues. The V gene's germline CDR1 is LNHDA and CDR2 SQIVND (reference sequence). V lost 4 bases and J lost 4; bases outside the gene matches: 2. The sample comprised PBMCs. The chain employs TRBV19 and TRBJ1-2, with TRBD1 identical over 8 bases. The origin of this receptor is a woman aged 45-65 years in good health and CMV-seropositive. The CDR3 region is CASSTGGSYGYTF. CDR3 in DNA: TGTGCCAGTAGTACAGGGGGCAGCTATGGCTACACCTTC.